One and the same sample provided the 24 T cell receptor beta chains below, sequenced in a study of T cell repertoires in cytomegalovirus infection. One entry per CDR3 protein results from TCRdb running MiXCR on the reads. Here the sample spans roughly 700,000 distinct CDR3 sequences, about 33% being singletons. Their specific antigens are unknown. The material was cultured PBMCs, obtained from culture after CMV antigen stimulation. The origin of the receptors is a human donor in good health (CMV status not recorded). Some clones in this sample may be carry-over from other donors' samples.

This clonotype was found a few times. The chain recombines TRBV14 with TRBJ2-3, with 8 nucleotides matching TRBD2. CDR3 size: 15 residues. J was trimmed by 6 bases and V by 1 base; bases with no gene match: 6. Germline CDR1 is SGHDN and CDR2 is FVKESK. CDR3 loop: CASSQVGGLVDTQYF. DNA for the CDR3: TGTGCCAGCAGCCAAGTCGGGGGACTAGTGGATACGCAGTATTTT.

The rearrangement joins TRBV24-1 to TRBJ2-3; TRBD1 is a possible D gene (5 bases). Deletions cut 3 bases from V and 1 base from J, with 16 bases between. CDR1 is KGHDR, CDR2 SFDVKD, per germline. This CDR3 contains 17 residues. The CDR3 nucleotides read TGTGCCACCAGTGATGGGCGTGTTTCCAGGGGCACAGATACGCAGTATTTT. The encoded protein is CATSDGRVSRGTDTQYF.

This sequence joins TRBV9 and TRBJ2-3; 8 nucleotides match TRBD2. The ends lost 9 bases at V and 6 bases at J; junction bases unmatched: 15. The germline V gene encodes CDR1 SGDLS and CDR2 YYNGEE. The length of the CDR3 is 15 residues. The CDR3 DNA is TGTGCCACCTCGAAGGGGGGACTAGGGTTTGATACGCAGTATTTT. Translation gives CATSKGGLGFDTQYF.

The V gene is TRBV5-4, the J gene TRBJ1-1; a weak D match, TRBD1 (5 bases). CDR3 length: 14 amino acids. V gave up 3 bases and J gave up 6 bases, with 15 bases separating them. The germline V gene encodes CDR1 SGHNT and CDR2 YYREEE (reference sequence). The CDR3: CASSSDSLRAEAFF. The DNA of the CDR3 is TGTGCCAGCAGCTCAGACAGTCTCCGCGCTGAAGCTTTCTTT.

V and J are TRBV19 and TRBJ2-7, with 10 bases matching TRBD1. V trimming: 6 bases; J trimming: 3 bases; junction bases outside the gene matches: 5. The CDR3 has 14 amino acids. The germline V gene encodes CDR1 LNHDA and CDR2 SQIVND (reference sequence). CDR3 sequence reads: CASRGTGDNYEQYF. As DNA, the CDR3 is TGTGCCAGTAGGGGGACAGGGGATAACTACGAGCAGTACTTC.

This clonotype was counted between two and nine times. The V call is TRBV12-3 or TRBV12-4, the J call TRBJ2-7, with 8 bases identical to TRBD1. This CDR3 contains 12 residues. Trimming took 6 bases from V and 3 from J; bases not matched to a gene: 1. The CDR3 spells CASRGTGYEQYF. The CDR3 DNA follows: TGTGCCAGCAGGGGGACAGGCTACGAGCAGTACTTC.

The chain recombines TRBV12-3 or TRBV12-4 with TRBJ2-5, with D hard to call. With 3 bases removed from V and 0 bases from J, the gap between germline ends came to 11 bases. The CDR3 spans 15 residues. CDR3 sequence: CASSFTWTDQETQYF. The CDR3 DNA sequence: TGTGCCAGCAGTTTTACCTGGACGGACCAAGAGACCCAGTACTTC.

This clonotype has ten or more counts. The chain combines TRBV7-9 with TRBJ1-5; D might be TRBD1 (5 bases). CDR1 and CDR2 (germline): SEHNR, FQNEAQ (reference sequence). The CDR3 has 14 residues. The ends were cut back, 1 base at V and 6 bases at J, with 10 bases in the middle. CDR3 DNA: TGTGCCAGCAGCTTAGGGGGGATGGGTCAGCCCCAGCATTTT. Protein product: CASSLGGMGQPQHF.

This rearrangement joins TRBV4-1 to TRBJ2-1, with 7 bases aligning to TRBD2. With V trimmed by 0 bases and J by 2 bases, 10 bases remained unmatched. CDR1 and CDR2 from the germline V gene are MGHRA and YSYEKL. There are 18 residues in the CDR3. The CDR3 sequence: CASSQEGGGVRTYNEQFF. CDR3 nucleotide sequence: TGCGCCAGCAGCCAAGAGGGGGGAGGGGTTAGGACCTACAATGAGCAGTTCTTC.

The CDR3 protein is CSAKNPGLAGGGRFEQYF. The CDR3 DNA sequence: TGCAGTGCCAAAAACCCGGGACTAGCGGGAGGCGGGCGTTTCGAGCAGTACTTC. This chain links TRBV20-1 with TRBJ2-7; 15 bases match TRBD2. Trimming at V came to 6 bases and at J to 6 bases, leaving 18 bases not matched to a gene. The CDR3 has 18 amino acids. Germline-derived CDR1 and CDR2 are DFQATT and SNEGSKA (reference sequence).

CDR3 DNA sequence: TGCAGTGCCGGTAGGCTAAACGCCTACAATGAGCAGTTCTTC. It specifies CSAGRLNAYNEQFF. The V and J genes are TRBV20-1 and TRBJ2-1; D is unresolved. Trimming removed 6 bases from V and 2 bases from J, with 14 bases in between. CDR3 length: 14 residues. CDR1 is DFQATT and CDR2 is SNEGSKA in the germline V gene (reference sequence).

V usage is TRBV4-1 and J usage is TRBJ1-6, with D maybe TRBD1 (5 bases). Trimming removed 0 bases at V and 0 bases at J, with 15 bases between. The V gene's germline CDR1 is MGHRA and CDR2 YSYEKL. The CDR3 extends over 19 amino acids. CDR3 bases: TGCGCCAGCAGCCAAGAGAAGGAACTCGGGGGCTCCTATAATTCACCCCTCCACTTT. Encoded protein: CASSQEKELGGSYNSPLHF.

The V call is TRBV6-1, the J call TRBJ1-1; 7 nucleotides line up with TRBD1. This CDR3 has 17 residues. V dropped 1 base and J dropped 3; count of bases not matched to a gene: 11. Germline assignment: CDR1 MNHNS and CDR2 SASEGT. The CDR3 here is CASSEESWTGVDTEAFF. Written as DNA, the CDR3 is TGTGCCAGCAGTGAAGAATCTTGGACAGGAGTGGACACTGAAGCTTTCTTT.

This clonotype was recorded a few times. This rearrangement joins TRBV7-2 to TRBJ2-7; 9 bases are a match to TRBD1. The CDR3 spans 16 residues. Losses at the gene ends were 5 bases for V and 1 base for J; bases not matched to a gene: 9. Germline V lookup: CDR1 SGHTA, CDR2 FQGNSA. The CDR3 is CASSVRVTGGSYEQYF. CDR3 DNA sequence: TGTGCCAGCAGCGTCCGGGTGACAGGGGGATCCTACGAGCAGTACTTC. Drawing the rest from reference TRBV7-2 and TRBJ2-7, the complete variable domain is GAGVSQSPSNKVTEKGKDVELRCDPISGHTALYWYRQSLGQGLEFLIYFQGNSAPDKSGLPSDRFSAERTGGSVSTLTIQRTQQEDSAVYLCASSVRVTGGSYEQYFGPGTRLTVT.

This chain joins TRBV7-2 and TRBJ2-7; D call uncertain. The CDR3 is 12 amino acids. V was pared by 4 bases and J by 5 bases, with 9 bases between. Germline V gene lookup returns CDR1 SGHTA and CDR2 FQGNSA. The CDR3 protein is CASSYSWDEQYF. Here the CDR3 DNA reads TGTGCCAGCAGCTATTCATGGGACGAGCAGTACTTC.

A single count supports this clonotype. The CDR3 nucleotides read TGTGCCAGCAGCCTGCACGGGGCCCCCTACGAGCAGTACTTC. It codes for CASSLHGAPYEQYF. The chain joins TRBV3-1 to TRBJ2-7; either TRBD1 or TRBD2 may supply D (5 bases each). The CDR3 has 14 residues. Germline loops: CDR1 LGHDT, CDR2 YNNKEL (reference sequence). The V gene lost 4 bases and the J gene lost 2 bases, with 12 bases spanning the gap.

The rearrangement uses TRBV24-1 and TRBJ1-2; D is unresolved. The ends were cut back, 2 bases at V and 6 bases at J, with 12 bases in the middle. This CDR3 comprises 14 residues. Germline V lookup: CDR1 KGHDR, CDR2 SFDVKD. The CDR3 spells CATSDSQSSDGYTF. DNA for the CDR3: TGTGCCACCAGTGATTCTCAAAGTTCCGATGGCTACACCTTC.

The chain is built from TRBV7-2 and TRBJ2-1; the match to TRBD2 covers 8 bases. This CDR3 contains 16 residues. Trimming removed 5 bases from V and 3 bases from J; junction bases left unmatched: 9. Germline V lookup: CDR1 SGHTA, CDR2 FQGNSA. The CDR3 loop reads CASSITRTSSYNEQFF. CDR3 sequence (DNA): TGTGCCAGCAGCATTACCCGGACTAGCAGCTACAATGAGCAGTTCTTC.

This clonotype came up many times. The V and J genes are TRBV7-2 and TRBJ2-3; D is uncertain. Trimming stripped 6 bases from V and 6 bases from J, with 19 bases between. The germline V gene has CDR1 SGHTA and CDR2 FQGNSA. The CDR3 has 15 residues. CDR3 sequence (DNA): TGTGCCAGCAGTTTCTGGTGGGGTCTTGGGGATACGCAGTATTTT. Amino acid sequence: CASSFWWGLGDTQYF.

This chain links TRBV6-1 with TRBJ1-4; D is possibly TRBD1 (6 bases). This CDR3 is 14 amino acids long. Trimming cost V 6 bases and J 8 bases, with 16 bases left between them. Looked up from germline, CDR1 is MNHNS and CDR2 is SASEGT. CDR3 region: CASREGGSGEKLFF. CDR3 nucleotides: TGTGCCAGCAGGGAGGGGGGTTCGGGCGAAAAACTGTTTTTT.

The chain combines TRBV7-8 with TRBJ2-7; possibly TRBD2 for D (6 bases). CDR3 length equals 14 residues. Germline V gene data show CDR1 as SGHVS and CDR2 as FQNEAQ. V was cut by 1 base and J by 2 bases, with 9 bases left in between. The CDR3 is CASSLDGRTYEQYF. The CDR3 DNA reads as TGTGCCAGCAGCTTAGACGGGAGAACCTACGAGCAGTACTTC.

The chain links TRBV25-1 to TRBJ1-5; D perhaps matches TRBD1 (5 bases). Germline V gives CDR1 MGHDK, CDR2 SYGVNS. Trimming took off 6 bases at V and 7 bases at J, with 13 bases between the two ends. This CDR3 spans 13 amino acids. CDR3 sequence: CASSRRGPQPQHF. CDR3 in DNA: TGTGCCAGCAGCCGCCGGGGCCCCCAGCCCCAGCATTTT.

This clonotype occurred many times. The V call is TRBV7-8, the J call TRBJ1-1; D is ambiguous. V gave up 3 bases and J gave up 3 bases, with 14 bases separating them. CDR3 length: 15 residues. The germline CDR1 and CDR2 sequences are SGHVS and FQNEAQ. CDR3 bases: TGTGCCAGCAGCTTCGGCCCCGGACGGGACACTGAAGCTTTCTTT. Its protein is CASSFGPGRDTEAFF.

This clonotype was recorded many times. This chain connects TRBV7-6 to TRBJ2-3; D unclear. The germline gives CDR1 SGHVS, CDR2 FNYEAQ. This CDR3 spans 14 amino acids. Trimming removed 5 bases at V and 4 bases at J, with 13 bases between. DNA for the CDR3: TGTGCCAGCAGCCCCCCCGGTGGGCCAGATACGCAGTATTTT. Amino acids: CASSPPGGPDTQYF. The full variable domain, its missing parts supplied by reference TRBV7-6 and TRBJ2-3, is GAGVSQSPRYKVTKRGQDVALRCDPISGHVSLYWYRQALGQGPEFLTYFNYEAQQDKSGLPNDRFSAERPEGSISTLTIQRTEQRDSAMYRCASSPPGGPDTQYFGPGTRLTVL.